This T cell receptor (beta chain) was recorded in a study of CXCR3-negative and CXCR3-positive naive CD8 T cells. Overall study findings and caveats: Cryopreservation partially lowered CXCR3 expression, so most assays used fresh PBMCs. Naive cells that were CXCR3-positive had more hydrophobic TRB CDR3s (compared with CXCR3-negative naive cells). Between one naive subset and the other, surface CD5 was comparable, and TCR strength was inferred from TRB CDR3 properties. Researchers reported similar TRBV-TRBJ usage in naive CXCR3-negative and CXCR3-positive cells, though memory differed.

Each TRB cDNA library was prepared by 5' RACE (with UMI labels). TCRdb reprocessed the 5' RACE reads, with one entry per CDR3 protein and no DNA. The table counts just under 90,000 distinct CDR3 sequences; about 0.8% lies in the top ten. Germline V gene lookup returns CDR1 SSHAT and CDR2 FNYEAQ (reference sequence). The CDR3 covers 16 residues. On this clonotype itself: Its antigen is as yet unknown.

Specimen: naive CXCR3+ CD8+ T cells from blood. As for subset: CD45RO-CCR7+CD27+CD95- naive CD8+ T cells expressing CXCR3 (TNR3+). The receptor was derived from a human donor in good health. Some clones in this sample may be carry-over from other donors' samples. The V gene is TRBV7-7, the J gene TRBJ1-6; the D call of TRBD1 rests on TCRdb alone, since no DNA is present to check it. CDR3 loop: CASSPEGSRFPGSLHF. The complete variable domain, with remaining parts taken from reference TRBV7-7 and TRBJ1-6, reads GAGVSQSPRYKVTKRGQDVTLRCDPISSHATLYWYQQALGQGPEFLTYFNYEAQPDKSGLPSDRFSAERPEGSISTLTIQRTEQRDSAMYRCASSPEGSRFPGSLHFGNGTRLTVT.